The present T cell receptor beta chain was sequenced within a study of OX40 agonist ivuxolimab in advanced cancers. Profiling relied on immunoSEQ multiplex PCR, and the TCRdb table lists in-frame clones only, not all of them. The sample has approximately 55,000 clones; about 86% are singletons. Study-wide findings and caveats: Dosing at 0.1 to 3.0 mg/kg was accompanied by clonal expansion of CD4+ and CD8+ blood T cells by week 6.

With respect to this clone: Antigen specificity is unknown.

This specimen was CD4+ or CD8+ T cells sorted from blood, taken in a trial of the OX40 agonist ivuxolimab. This TCR was recovered from an adult with an advanced solid tumor such as melanoma, head and neck, liver or kidney cancer.

CDR3 sequence (DNA): TGCGCCAGCAGATACGGACAGGGAAATCAGCCCCAGCATTTT. Translating it yields CASRYGQGNQPQHF. The genes are TRBV10-2 and TRBJ1-5, with 8 bases identical to TRBD1. CDR3 length equals 14 residues. Looked up from germline, CDR1 is WSHSY and CDR2 is SAAADI. The J segment lost 4 bases and the V segment lost 6 bases, leaving 5 bases of the junction unmatched.